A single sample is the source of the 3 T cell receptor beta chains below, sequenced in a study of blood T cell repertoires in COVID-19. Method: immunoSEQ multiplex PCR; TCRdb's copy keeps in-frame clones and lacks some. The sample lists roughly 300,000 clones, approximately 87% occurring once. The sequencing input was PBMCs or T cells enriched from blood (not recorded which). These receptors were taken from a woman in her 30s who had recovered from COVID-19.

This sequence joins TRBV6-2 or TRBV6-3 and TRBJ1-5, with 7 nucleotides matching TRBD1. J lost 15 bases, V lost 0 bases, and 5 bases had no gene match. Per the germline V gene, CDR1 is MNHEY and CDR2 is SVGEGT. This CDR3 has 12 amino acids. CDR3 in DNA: TGTGCCAGCAGTTACTCGGGCAGGGGGTCGCATTTT. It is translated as CASSYSGRGSHF.

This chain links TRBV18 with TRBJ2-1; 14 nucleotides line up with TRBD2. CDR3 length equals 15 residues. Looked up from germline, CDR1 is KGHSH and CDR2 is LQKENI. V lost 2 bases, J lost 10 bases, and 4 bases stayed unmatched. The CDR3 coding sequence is TGTGCCAGCTCACCAGAGACTAGCGGGGGGGCCGAGCAGTTCTTC. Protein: CASSPETSGGAEQFF.

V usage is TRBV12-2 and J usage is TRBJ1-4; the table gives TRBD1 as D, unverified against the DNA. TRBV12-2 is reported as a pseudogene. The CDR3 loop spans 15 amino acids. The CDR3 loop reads CASRRTGGKDEKLFF. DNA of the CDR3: TGTGCAAGTCGCCGGACAGGGGGTAAGGATGAAAAACTGTTTTTT.